Presented here are 20 T cell receptor beta chains from one specimen sequenced in a study of human versus mouse CDR3 diversity and MHC coevolution. Data came from immunoSEQ multiplex PCR; TCRdb stores just in-frame clones and leaves some out. The sample has tens of thousands of clones, approximately 94% seen once. The sample taken for sequencing was naive CD4+ T cells from blood. As for subset: CD45RO-negative CD62L-positive naive CD4 T cells. The source is a person between 60 and 69 years old in good health.

V is TRBV5-1 and J is TRBJ2-7; possible D gene TRBD2, 6 bases. The CDR3 is made up of 17 amino acids. V was pared by 3 bases and J by 0 bases, with 19 bases between. Germline CDR1 is SGHRS and CDR2 is YFSETQ. The CDR3 DNA is TGCGCCAGCAGCTCAGGAGGGAGTAACCCCAGCTCCTACGAGCAGTACTTC. This translates into CASSSGGSNPSSYEQYF. The full variable domain, with the rest looked up from reference TRBV5-1 and TRBJ2-7, is KAGVTQTPRYLIKTRGQQVTLSCSPISGHRSVSWYQQTPGQGLQFLFEYFSETQRNKGNFPGRFSGRQFSNSRSEMNVSTLELGDSALYLCASSSGGSNPSSYEQYFGPGTRLTVT.

J is TRBJ2-7 and V is TRBV25-1; possible D gene TRBD2, 6 bases. Trimming removed 2 bases at V and 6 bases at J, with 11 bases between. Per the germline V gene, CDR1 is MGHDK and CDR2 is SYGVNS. The CDR3 consists of 13 residues. CDR3 loop: CASSEGGSGEQYF. The CDR3 DNA follows: TGTGCCAGCAGTGAAGGGGGGTCTGGCGAGCAGTACTTC.

J is TRBJ2-6 and V is TRBV7-9; 8 bases map to TRBD2. The J segment lost 0 bases and the V segment lost 7 bases, leaving 8 bases of the junction unmatched. This CDR3 contains 17 residues. Germline CDR1 SEHNR, CDR2 FQNEAQ (reference sequence). The CDR3: CASTRLAQSSGANVLTF. The CDR3 nucleotides are TGTGCCAGCACCCGACTAGCGCAGAGCTCTGGGGCCAACGTCCTGACTTTC.

The chain recombines TRBV9 with TRBJ2-5; 8 bases are shared with TRBD1. The CDR3 is 13 residues long. The J segment lost 6 bases and the V segment lost 4 bases, leaving 5 bases of the junction unmatched. Per germline, CDR1 SGDLS and CDR2 YYNGEE. Written as DNA, the CDR3 is TGTGCCAGCAGCCGAGACAGGGGTCAGACCCAGTACTTC. It yields the protein CASSRDRGQTQYF.

The rearrangement joins TRBV10-3 to TRBJ2-1, with 10 positions matching TRBD1. Germline lookup yields CDR1 ENHRY and CDR2 SYGVKD. The ends lost 4 bases at V and 8 bases at J; junction bases unmatched: 11. CDR3 size: 16 residues. The CDR3 DNA reads TGTGCCATCAGTGGTACACCGGGACAGGGGAGTGATGAGCAGTTCTTC. This translates into CAISGTPGQGSDEQFF.

The chain couples TRBV5-5 to TRBJ2-5; 7 bases line up with TRBD1. After removal of 4 bases from V and 2 bases from J, the junction contained 5 bases not matched to a gene. Looked up from germline, CDR1 is SGHKS and CDR2 is YYEKEE (reference sequence). The CDR3 extends over 14 amino acids. This CDR3 reads CASSPGGQQETQYF. The CDR3 DNA sequence: TGTGCCAGCAGCCCAGGGGGACAGCAAGAGACCCAGTACTTC.

The genes are TRBV9 and TRBJ2-2; the match to TRBD2 covers 11 bases. Germline-derived CDR1 and CDR2 are SGDLS and YYNGEE. The CDR3 is 16 amino acids. V lost 3 bases to trimming and J lost 1 base; unmatched junction nucleotides: 2. Written as DNA, the CDR3 is TGTGCCAGCAGCGGACTAGCGGGATTGAACACCGGGGAGCTGTTTTTT. The encoded protein is CASSGLAGLNTGELFF.

The V and J genes are TRBV7-3 and TRBJ2-4; maybe TRBD2 (7 bases). CDR3 size: 14 residues. V lost 5 bases and J lost 8, with 16 bases in between. The V gene's germline CDR1 is SGHTA and CDR2 FQGTGA. The CDR3 region is CASSLGGAGDIQYF. The DNA for the CDR3 is TGTGCCAGCAGCCTTGGGGGGGCTGGGGACATTCAGTACTTC.

J is TRBJ2-2 and V is TRBV7-3, with TRBD2 as a possible D gene (6 bases). The CDR3 loop spans 13 amino acids. V lost 4 bases to trimming and J lost 6 bases, with 9 bases between them. The germline V gene has CDR1 SGHTA and CDR2 FQGTGA. CDR3 bases: TGTGCCAGCAGCTCCCTAGCGTCCGGGGAGCTGTTTTTT. Translating it yields CASSSLASGELFF.

V and J are TRBV20-1 and TRBJ2-1, with D perhaps matching TRBD1 (6 bases). V was clipped by 8 bases and J by 8 bases, with 13 bases between them. The germline gives CDR1 DFQATT, CDR2 SNEGSKA (reference sequence). CDR3 length: 11 amino acids. DNA of the CDR3: TGCAGTACTAACAGGGCCGATGAGCAGTTCTTC. Amino acids: CSTNRADEQFF.

The table lists this clone with a count of one. V and J are TRBV12-5 and TRBJ2-5, with TRBD1 as a possible D gene (6 bases). The V end lost 6 bases, the J end lost 6 bases, and 11 bases lay between the germline ends. This CDR3 has 12 amino acids. Germline V gene data show CDR1 as LGHNT and CDR2 as FRNRAP. Here the CDR3 reads CASGRTEKTQYF. The CDR3 bases are TGTGCTAGTGGCCGGACAGAAAAGACCCAGTACTTC.

The DNA of the CDR3 is TGCAGCGTTCCAGGCCGGGGGAGGGAAAAACTGTTTTTT. Encoded protein: CSVPGRGREKLFF. The gene calls are TRBV29-1 and TRBJ1-4; D perhaps matches TRBD1 (5 bases). The CDR3 spans 13 residues. Germline CDR1 is SQVTM and CDR2 is ANQGSEA. Deletions cut 5 bases from V and 8 bases from J, with 15 bases between.

The CDR3 DNA reads TGTGCCAGCAGCGTAACGGGACTGGTGTTGACAGATACGCAGTATTTT. Protein product: CASSVTGLVLTDTQYF. The J gene is TRBJ2-3, the V gene TRBV9; D possibly corresponds to TRBD2 (6 bases). CDR1 SGDLS and CDR2 YYNGEE come from the germline V gene. This CDR3 is 16 amino acids long. V lost 1 base to trimming and J lost 3 bases, with 15 bases between them. The complete variable domain, with remaining parts taken from reference TRBV9 and TRBJ2-3, reads DSGVTQTPKHLITATGQRVTLRCSPRSGDLSVYWYQQSLDQGLQFLIQYYNGEERAKGNILERFSAQQFPDLHSELNLSSLELGDSALYFCASSVTGLVLTDTQYFGPGTRLTVL.

This sequence joins TRBV2 and TRBJ2-5; D perhaps matches TRBD1 (6 bases). The end of the DNA fits TRBJ2-7 better, so the J call may be wrong. Germline V gives CDR1 SNHLY, CDR2 FYNNEI. The CDR3 is made up of 15 amino acids. CDR3 DNA: TGTGCCAGCAGTGGGCGACAGGCGGCCATCTACGAGCAGTACTTC. It is translated as CASSGRQAAIYEQYF.

The chain employs TRBV18 and TRBJ2-2; 12 bases map to TRBD2. This CDR3 comprises 17 residues. The V gene end was trimmed by 3 bases and the J gene end by 6 bases; junction bases not matched to a gene: 8. CDR1 is KGHSH and CDR2 is LQKENI in the germline V gene. CDR3 coding DNA: TGTGCCAGCTCACCGTCATCTAGCGGGAGGGCCGCCGGGGAGCTGTTTTTT. It encodes CASSPSSSGRAAGELFF.

The chain recombines TRBV7-8 with TRBJ1-1; D ambiguous. Trimming took 2 bases from V and 3 from J, leaving 4 bases between them. The CDR3 spans 12 residues. The germline V gene encodes CDR1 SGHVS and CDR2 FQNEAQ. The CDR3 spells CASSLHDTEAFF. In DNA, the CDR3 is TGTGCCAGCAGCTTACATGACACTGAAGCTTTCTTT.

The V gene is TRBV7-6, the J gene TRBJ2-1; tentatively, D is TRBD2 (6 bases). Trimming stripped 2 bases from V and 8 bases from J, with 13 bases between. Germline V CDR1 and CDR2: SGHVS, FNYEAQ. This CDR3 region has 14 residues. The CDR3: CASSLRNSGDEQFF. DNA for the CDR3: TGTGCCAGCAGCTTACGGAATAGCGGAGATGAGCAGTTCTTC.

This sequence joins TRBV6-6 and TRBJ2-1; D ambiguous. The CDR3 consists of 13 residues. The germline V and J ends were trimmed by 2 bases and 6 bases, with 8 bases remaining between them. Germline V lookup: CDR1 MNHNY, CDR2 SVGAGI (reference sequence). The chain's CDR3 is CASSYQLPNEQFF. The CDR3 bases are TGTGCCAGCAGTTACCAACTCCCCAATGAGCAGTTCTTC.

This chain uses TRBV14 with TRBJ2-1; D might be TRBD2 (5 bases). The CDR3 has 15 amino acids. The germline CDR1 and CDR2 sequences are SGHDN and FVKESK. Deletions cut 0 bases from V and 8 bases from J, with 14 bases between. CDR3 residues: CASSQESSPGYEQFF. The CDR3 nucleotides are TGTGCCAGCAGCCAAGAATCTAGCCCTGGCTATGAGCAGTTCTTC.

This chain connects TRBV19 to TRBJ2-7; 7 positions agree with TRBD2. Germline trimming cut 5 bases from V and 4 bases from J; bases unmatched to any gene: 20. The CDR3 length is 18 residues. Germline assignment: CDR1 LNHDA and CDR2 SQIVND (reference sequence). The CDR3 region is CASSRGERRVRVGYEQYF. The CDR3 DNA is TGTGCCAGTAGTCGGGGGGAGCGGAGGGTTCGAGTTGGTTACGAGCAGTACTTC.